Following are 28 T cell receptor beta chains from one sample sequenced in a study of CD4 and CD8 cells across lung adenocarcinoma regions. TCRdb used MiXCR to reprocess the PCR reads, holding one entry per CDR3 protein. The sample includes about 5,300 distinct CDR3 sequences, around 68% seen only once; the top ten take about 24%. The sequenced material came from CD4+ T cells from the center of a lung tumor. These receptors were taken from a female donor with lung adenocarcinoma. The CD4 and CD8 labels of this study may be unreliable.

This chain connects TRBV10-3 to TRBJ1-3, with D possibly TRBD1 on 5 matching bases. The germline V gene encodes CDR1 ENHRY and CDR2 SYGVKD. Trimming pared 10 bases from V and 4 bases from J, leaving 17 bases between. This CDR3 is 14 amino acids long. CDR3 sequence (DNA): TGTGCCACTTCCGGGGCTGTGGGCGGAAACACCATATATTTT. This encodes CATSGAVGGNTIYF.

V gene TRBV6-1 combines with J gene TRBJ2-3; 7 bases line up with TRBD1. Germline lookup yields CDR1 MNHNS and CDR2 SASEGT. V gave up 2 bases and J gave up 4 bases; unmatched junction bases: 3. CDR3 length equals 14 residues. The CDR3 DNA sequence: TGTGCCAGCAGTGAACTACAGGGGCCAGATACGCAGTATTTT. Protein: CASSELQGPDTQYF.

The rearrangement links TRBV12-3 or TRBV12-4 to TRBJ2-1; TRBD2 matches at 12 bases. Judging by the DNA end, TRBJ2-7 fits better; the J call may be wrong. The CDR3 has 16 residues. CDR3 nucleotide sequence: TGTGCCAGCAGTTCCGGACTAGCGGGGCGCCACTACGAGCAGTACTTC. Protein sequence: CASSSGLAGRHYEQYF.

This clonotype has just a few counts. J is TRBJ1-3 and V is TRBV7-8, with a tentative D call TRBD1 (6 bases). In germline, CDR1 is SGHVS, CDR2 FQNEAQ. Deletions cut 1 base from V and 3 bases from J, with 10 bases between. The CDR3 contains 15 residues. CDR3 sequence reads: CASSLDRVGGNTIYF. The CDR3 nucleotides read TGTGCCAGCAGCTTAGACAGGGTCGGTGGAAACACCATATATTTT.

This clonotype was observed a few times. The chain employs TRBV6-1 and TRBJ1-1; D is unresolved. V gave up 6 bases and J gave up 1 base, with 15 bases separating them. This CDR3 has 15 amino acids. Germline CDR1 and CDR2: MNHNS and SASEGT. CDR3 bases: TGTGCCAGCAGGAAGGGTGGGGATGGGAACACTGAAGCTTTCTTT. It encodes CASRKGGDGNTEAFF.

In its sample, this clonotype is medium-sized. This chain joins TRBV7-2 and TRBJ2-5; a possible D gene is TRBD1 (6 bases). The germline V gene encodes CDR1 SGHTA and CDR2 FQGNSA. Trimming stripped 5 bases from V and 5 bases from J, with 18 bases between. CDR3 length: 15 amino acids. CDR3 sequence reads: CASSRPGHRRETQYF. The CDR3 DNA follows: TGTGCCAGCAGCCGGCCGGGACACCGGAGGGAGACCCAGTACTTC.

The chain carries TRBV6-1 and TRBJ2-5, with a weak D call TRBD1 (6 bases). The V gene's germline CDR1 is MNHNS and CDR2 SASEGT. Trimming cost V 5 bases and J 5 bases, with 9 bases left between them. CDR3 length: 12 amino acids. The CDR3 DNA sequence: TGTGCCAGCAGTACACAGGGTGAGACCCAGTACTTC. Its translation is CASSTQGETQYF.

This chain uses TRBV6-1 with TRBJ2-5, with a weak D call TRBD2 (5 bases). Germline V gene lookup returns CDR1 MNHNS and CDR2 SASEGT. The ends were cut back, 6 bases at V and 3 bases at J, with 20 bases in the middle. This CDR3 has 16 amino acids. In nucleotides, the CDR3 is TGTGCCAGCAGCGCCCGGTGGGGAGCCGGGGAAGAGACCCAGTACTTC. Protein product: CASSARWGAGEETQYF.

The chain couples TRBV6-1 to TRBJ1-2, with 9 nucleotides matching TRBD1. The V and J ends lost 3 bases and 4 bases, in that order; junction bases with no gene match: 3. The germline V gene encodes CDR1 MNHNS and CDR2 SASEGT. This CDR3 has 14 residues. The CDR3 is CASSEGTGLYGYTF. The CDR3 nucleotides read TGTGCCAGCAGTGAGGGGACAGGGCTCTATGGCTACACCTTC.

This clonotype appeared a single time. This chain uses TRBV6-1 with TRBJ2-5, with 10 bases aligning to TRBD2. Judging by the DNA end, TRBJ2-7 fits better; the J call may be wrong. Germline lookup yields CDR1 MNHNS and CDR2 SASEGT. This CDR3 is 16 amino acids long. CDR3 nucleotide sequence: TGTGCCAGCATGTCGGGTCTAGCGGGAGATTTGGGCGAGCAGTACTTC. It translates to CASMSGLAGDLGEQYF.

The genes are TRBV10-3 and TRBJ2-1; D is uncertain. Germline V gene sequence: CDR1 ENHRY, CDR2 SYGVKD. The CDR3 covers 18 residues. V was shortened by 3 bases and J by 4 bases, with 22 bases between the two germline ends. This chain's CDR3 is CAISDAPPTPRLYNEQFF. In DNA form, the CDR3 reads TGTGCCATCAGTGACGCCCCCCCGACCCCCCGACTTTACAATGAGCAGTTCTTC.

This sequence joins TRBV6-5 and TRBJ2-1; no firm D call. TRBJ2-5 matches the DNA end more closely, so the J call is doubtful. Germline CDR1 MNHEY, CDR2 SVGAGI. The CDR3 sequence is 15 residues long. The CDR3 is CASSYQDQPTGTQYF. The DNA for the CDR3 is TGTGCCAGCAGTTACCAGGACCAACCTACGGGGACCCAGTACTTC.

A few counts support this clonotype. This chain links TRBV6-1 with TRBJ2-1; 8 bases map to TRBD1. The DNA end is more similar to TRBJ2-7, so the J call may be wrong. Germline V CDR1 and CDR2: MNHNS, SASEGT. The CDR3 has 18 amino acids. This chain's CDR3 is CASSEANHLGQGTNEQYF. DNA of the CDR3: TGTGCCAGCAGTGAAGCGAACCATCTTGGACAGGGTACCAACGAGCAGTACTTC.

This clonotype is labeled medium-sized. V is TRBV7-2 and J is TRBJ2-1; 9 bases map to TRBD1. Trimming removed 5 bases from V and 7 bases from J; junction bases left unmatched: 15. This CDR3 spans 17 amino acids. Germline CDR1 and CDR2: SGHTA and FQGNSA. The DNA for the CDR3 is TGTGCCAGCAGCCCTCGTTTAGGGGGACAGGGTAGGAATGAGCAGTTCTTC. Translated: CASSPRLGGQGRNEQFF.

The genes are TRBV12-3 or TRBV12-4 and TRBJ2-1; TRBD1 agrees at 12 bases. Trimming cost V 5 bases and J 8 bases; bases outside gene matches: 7. The CDR3 is 15 residues long. CDR3 in amino acids: CASSPGQGAFDEQFF. Written as DNA, the CDR3 is TGTGCCAGCAGTCCGGGACAGGGGGCGTTCGATGAGCAGTTCTTC.

The rearrangement joins TRBV30 to TRBJ1-2, with D unresolved. CDR3 length: 11 residues. Trimming cost V 0 bases and J 5 bases, with 4 bases left between them. CDR1 is GTSNPN, CDR2 SVGIG, per germline (reference sequence). CDR3 region: CAWSVAYGYTF. As DNA, the CDR3 is TGTGCCTGGAGTGTAGCATATGGCTACACCTTC.

This clonotype was counted between two and nine times. The genes are TRBV7-6 and TRBJ2-5; TRBD1 agrees at 9 bases. The germline gives CDR1 SGHVS, CDR2 FNYEAQ. The ends lost 5 bases at V and 7 bases at J; junction bases unmatched: 8. There are 14 residues in the CDR3. The CDR3 spells CASSPGDRVGTQYF. In DNA form, the CDR3 reads TGTGCCAGCAGCCCCGGGGACAGGGTAGGGACCCAGTACTTC.

Worth noting for this clonotype: Relative to the germline gene, one junction end is altered; a read error may explain this. The chain is built from TRBV25-1 and TRBJ2-3, with D maybe TRBD2 (8 bases). The CDR3 spans 16 residues. Germline values: CDR1 MGHDK, CDR2 SYGVNS. CDR3 loop: CASAGGGGADPDTQYF. The CDR3, as DNA: TGTGCCAGCGCGGGGGGAGGGGGCGCAGACCCAGATACGCAGTATTTC.

This sequence joins TRBV7-8 and TRBJ2-2, with D perhaps TRBD2 (6 bases). Per the germline V gene, CDR1 is SGHVS and CDR2 is FQNEAQ. CDR3 length: 16 residues. V lost 2 bases and J 6 bases, leaving 16 bases between the germline ends. CDR3 region: CASSLIGGIGPGELFF. The CDR3 DNA reads TGTGCCAGCAGCTTAATCGGCGGGATAGGTCCCGGGGAGCTGTTTTTT.

The chain employs TRBV7-2 and TRBJ2-3; D tentatively fits TRBD1 or TRBD2 (6 bases each). V lost 5 bases to trimming and J lost 0 bases, with 15 bases between them. The CDR3 covers 16 residues. The germline V gene has CDR1 SGHTA and CDR2 FQGNSA. The CDR3 here is CASSARGLGSTDTQYF. CDR3 coding DNA: TGTGCCAGCAGCGCCCGGGGGCTGGGAAGCACAGATACGCAGTATTTT.

The genes are TRBV6-1 and TRBJ2-2, with TRBD1 as a possible D gene (6 bases). Trimming removed 6 bases at V and 7 bases at J, with 21 bases between. This CDR3 has 16 amino acids. Germline V lookup: CDR1 MNHNS, CDR2 SASEGT. The CDR3 sequence is CASRQTQQGYGGELFF. In DNA, the CDR3 is TGTGCCAGCAGACAGACACAACAGGGTTATGGCGGGGAGCTGTTTTTT.

The chain joins TRBV6-1 to TRBJ1-2; no firm D call. Trimming removed 2 bases at V and 0 bases at J, with 7 bases between. CDR1 and CDR2 from the germline V gene are MNHNS and SASEGT. The CDR3 spans 14 residues. DNA of the CDR3: TGTGCCAGCAGTGAATTAACAGCTAACTATGGCTACACCTTC. It yields the protein CASSELTANYGYTF.

The chain has TRBV12-3 or TRBV12-4 and TRBJ2-1, with 9 bases matching TRBD2. The CDR3 is made up of 16 amino acids. V lost 7 bases and J lost 0; bases outside the gene matches: 7. The CDR3 loop is CASTQLAGPSYNEQFF. CDR3 nucleotides: TGTGCCAGCACCCAGCTAGCGGGACCCTCCTACAATGAGCAGTTCTTC.

V usage is TRBV4-1 and J usage is TRBJ2-4; D might be TRBD1 (5 bases). Germline V lookup: CDR1 MGHRA, CDR2 YSYEKL. V was cut by 0 bases and J by 0 bases, with 12 bases left in between. This CDR3 comprises 17 residues. CDR3 DNA: TGCGCCAGCAGCCAAGATCCCCAGGGAATAGCCAAAAACATTCAGTACTTC. As protein: CASSQDPQGIAKNIQYF.

V usage is TRBV4-1 and J usage is TRBJ2-1, with TRBD2 identical over 12 bases. With V trimmed by 3 bases and J by 8 bases, 5 bases remained unmatched. This CDR3 has 15 amino acids. Germline V lookup: CDR1 MGHRA, CDR2 YSYEKL. In DNA, the CDR3 is TGCGCCAGCAGCCATCAACTAGCGGGAGGCTATGAGCAGTTCTTC. It specifies CASSHQLAGGYEQFF.

The V gene is TRBV6-5, the J gene TRBJ2-1; 9 positions agree with TRBD2. Trimming cost V 2 bases and J 6 bases; bases outside gene matches: 8. From germline, CDR1 is MNHEY and CDR2 SVGAGI. This CDR3 has 16 amino acids. The CDR3 reads CASSYPGLAGINEQFF. The CDR3, as DNA: TGTGCCAGCAGTTACCCCGGGCTAGCGGGAATCAATGAGCAGTTCTTC.

The chain couples TRBV6-1 to TRBJ2-7; D possibly corresponds to TRBD2 (6 bases). V was trimmed by 7 bases and J by 3 bases, leaving 16 bases between them. The CDR3 is 14 amino acids. Per the germline V gene, CDR1 is MNHNS and CDR2 is SASEGT. The CDR3 DNA is TGTGCCAGCACCAGCTGGCGGGGAGTCTACGAGCAGTACTTC. Amino acid sequence: CASTSWRGVYEQYF.

The chain uses TRBV6-1 and TRBJ2-6, with D hard to call. Germline CDR1 MNHNS, CDR2 SASEGT. The CDR3 runs 18 residues. Trimming removed 0 bases at V and 2 bases at J, with 14 bases between. The CDR3 protein is CASSEALGIAAGANVLTF. The CDR3 nucleotides are TGTGCCAGCAGTGAAGCGCTTGGGATTGCAGCTGGGGCCAACGTCCTGACTTTC.